The T cell receptor (beta chain) under discussion was sequenced for a study of T cell responses to AZD1222 COVID-19 vaccine (dated by TCRdb to about 2021). Study-level background: TCR sequencing was performed for more than 230 trial participants, of whom about 200 were given two doses of AZD1222 and approximately 26 were given two doses of MenACWY control vaccine. Enrollment into the trials was organized by age into subgroups of 18-55, 56-69 and 70-plus years, and those subgroups contained roughly 150, 30 and 60 TCR-sequenced participants, respectively. Study-level results and caveats: The vaccine-associated CD4 TCRs covered the entire spike protein, and the dominant responses fell in regions 160-218 and 743-854. Participants were mostly white British and included more females than males, and it was suggested by the authors that clonal diversity may have been underestimated. After two AZD1222 doses, both the breadth and the depth of spike-specific TCRs were significantly higher than at day 0 and than in MenACWY recipients. Because no day 14 peak-response samples were available, repertoires were characterized only after the peak T cell response. Epitopes outside the regions mutated in the B.1.351 and B.1.1.7 variants were reportedly recognized by nearly half of the unique spike-specific TCRs. In the small 56-69-year group, the increase in depth fell short of significance, most likely because of low power. Only a handful of AZD1222 recipients were SARS-CoV-2 seropositive at baseline, limiting conclusions about previously exposed vaccinees.

From its cysteine to its phenylalanine, the CDR3 spans 16 amino acids. The DNA shown is the 48-base CDR3, in frame from base 1. CDR1 and CDR2 are read off the germline V gene as SGHDT and YYEEEE. V ends up 4 bases short and J 5 bases short, with an unmatched junction base count of 3. The time point label on this specimen signifies: about 28 days (+/-7) after the second vaccine dose. AZD1222 recipients whose second dose came at about 4 weeks and those whose second dose came at about 12 weeks were combined into one group, since spike-specific TCR depth and breadth did not differ between the two schedules. Samples from vaccinated people were obtained from the UK trials COV001 and COV002, which included a single-blind randomized controlled phase 2/3 trial of AZD1222 (ChAdOx1 nCoV-19) in healthy adults. Trial participant PBMC samples were collected at day 0 and day 28 after the second dose for TCRbeta chain sequencing.

The CDR3 regions of human TCRbeta chains were analyzed by immunosequencing. The authors processed their data as follows. TCRs in the repertoires were matched against a reference library of SARS-CoV-2-specific TCRs that had been generated with the MIRA antigen-specificity platform. Breadth was defined as the fraction of unique TCRs that were SARS-CoV-2-associated, and depth was defined as the fraction of total T cells that were SARS-CoV-2-associated. Using the MIRA data, every spike-specific TCR was mapped to the spike region that the TCR reacted to and assigned to either a CD4 or a CD8 class. Log10-transformed breadth and depth values were compared by one-way ANOVA with Sidak's multiple comparisons tests. TCRdb limited this immuneACCESS table to in-frame rearrangements with V and J called. A share of clones is missing; checked studies link under half to unresolved V genes, and the rest is unexplained. The V and J calls and clone size come from that table; D and trimming were worked out from the DNA. The sample table holds around 120,000 clones, of which about 92% were seen once. The ten most abundant clones make up around 5.1% of the sample.

Notes on this clone: Its recognized antigen is unknown. Nothing much larger sits one base from this clone, and base qualities are not available. At the DNA level, this CDR3 is encoded by other sequences in the same sample as well.

This clonotype was sampled from an adult who received the AZD1222 COVID-19 vaccine. The sequencing here drew on peripheral blood, taken 28 days after the second AZD1222 dose. The chain couples TRBV5-6 to TRBJ2-2, and 15 bases in between align with TRBD2. The CDR3 loop reads CASSLGLAGGTGELFF. The DNA reads as follows: TGTGCCAGCAGCCTGGGACTAGCGGGGGGTACCGGGGAGCTGTTTTTT.